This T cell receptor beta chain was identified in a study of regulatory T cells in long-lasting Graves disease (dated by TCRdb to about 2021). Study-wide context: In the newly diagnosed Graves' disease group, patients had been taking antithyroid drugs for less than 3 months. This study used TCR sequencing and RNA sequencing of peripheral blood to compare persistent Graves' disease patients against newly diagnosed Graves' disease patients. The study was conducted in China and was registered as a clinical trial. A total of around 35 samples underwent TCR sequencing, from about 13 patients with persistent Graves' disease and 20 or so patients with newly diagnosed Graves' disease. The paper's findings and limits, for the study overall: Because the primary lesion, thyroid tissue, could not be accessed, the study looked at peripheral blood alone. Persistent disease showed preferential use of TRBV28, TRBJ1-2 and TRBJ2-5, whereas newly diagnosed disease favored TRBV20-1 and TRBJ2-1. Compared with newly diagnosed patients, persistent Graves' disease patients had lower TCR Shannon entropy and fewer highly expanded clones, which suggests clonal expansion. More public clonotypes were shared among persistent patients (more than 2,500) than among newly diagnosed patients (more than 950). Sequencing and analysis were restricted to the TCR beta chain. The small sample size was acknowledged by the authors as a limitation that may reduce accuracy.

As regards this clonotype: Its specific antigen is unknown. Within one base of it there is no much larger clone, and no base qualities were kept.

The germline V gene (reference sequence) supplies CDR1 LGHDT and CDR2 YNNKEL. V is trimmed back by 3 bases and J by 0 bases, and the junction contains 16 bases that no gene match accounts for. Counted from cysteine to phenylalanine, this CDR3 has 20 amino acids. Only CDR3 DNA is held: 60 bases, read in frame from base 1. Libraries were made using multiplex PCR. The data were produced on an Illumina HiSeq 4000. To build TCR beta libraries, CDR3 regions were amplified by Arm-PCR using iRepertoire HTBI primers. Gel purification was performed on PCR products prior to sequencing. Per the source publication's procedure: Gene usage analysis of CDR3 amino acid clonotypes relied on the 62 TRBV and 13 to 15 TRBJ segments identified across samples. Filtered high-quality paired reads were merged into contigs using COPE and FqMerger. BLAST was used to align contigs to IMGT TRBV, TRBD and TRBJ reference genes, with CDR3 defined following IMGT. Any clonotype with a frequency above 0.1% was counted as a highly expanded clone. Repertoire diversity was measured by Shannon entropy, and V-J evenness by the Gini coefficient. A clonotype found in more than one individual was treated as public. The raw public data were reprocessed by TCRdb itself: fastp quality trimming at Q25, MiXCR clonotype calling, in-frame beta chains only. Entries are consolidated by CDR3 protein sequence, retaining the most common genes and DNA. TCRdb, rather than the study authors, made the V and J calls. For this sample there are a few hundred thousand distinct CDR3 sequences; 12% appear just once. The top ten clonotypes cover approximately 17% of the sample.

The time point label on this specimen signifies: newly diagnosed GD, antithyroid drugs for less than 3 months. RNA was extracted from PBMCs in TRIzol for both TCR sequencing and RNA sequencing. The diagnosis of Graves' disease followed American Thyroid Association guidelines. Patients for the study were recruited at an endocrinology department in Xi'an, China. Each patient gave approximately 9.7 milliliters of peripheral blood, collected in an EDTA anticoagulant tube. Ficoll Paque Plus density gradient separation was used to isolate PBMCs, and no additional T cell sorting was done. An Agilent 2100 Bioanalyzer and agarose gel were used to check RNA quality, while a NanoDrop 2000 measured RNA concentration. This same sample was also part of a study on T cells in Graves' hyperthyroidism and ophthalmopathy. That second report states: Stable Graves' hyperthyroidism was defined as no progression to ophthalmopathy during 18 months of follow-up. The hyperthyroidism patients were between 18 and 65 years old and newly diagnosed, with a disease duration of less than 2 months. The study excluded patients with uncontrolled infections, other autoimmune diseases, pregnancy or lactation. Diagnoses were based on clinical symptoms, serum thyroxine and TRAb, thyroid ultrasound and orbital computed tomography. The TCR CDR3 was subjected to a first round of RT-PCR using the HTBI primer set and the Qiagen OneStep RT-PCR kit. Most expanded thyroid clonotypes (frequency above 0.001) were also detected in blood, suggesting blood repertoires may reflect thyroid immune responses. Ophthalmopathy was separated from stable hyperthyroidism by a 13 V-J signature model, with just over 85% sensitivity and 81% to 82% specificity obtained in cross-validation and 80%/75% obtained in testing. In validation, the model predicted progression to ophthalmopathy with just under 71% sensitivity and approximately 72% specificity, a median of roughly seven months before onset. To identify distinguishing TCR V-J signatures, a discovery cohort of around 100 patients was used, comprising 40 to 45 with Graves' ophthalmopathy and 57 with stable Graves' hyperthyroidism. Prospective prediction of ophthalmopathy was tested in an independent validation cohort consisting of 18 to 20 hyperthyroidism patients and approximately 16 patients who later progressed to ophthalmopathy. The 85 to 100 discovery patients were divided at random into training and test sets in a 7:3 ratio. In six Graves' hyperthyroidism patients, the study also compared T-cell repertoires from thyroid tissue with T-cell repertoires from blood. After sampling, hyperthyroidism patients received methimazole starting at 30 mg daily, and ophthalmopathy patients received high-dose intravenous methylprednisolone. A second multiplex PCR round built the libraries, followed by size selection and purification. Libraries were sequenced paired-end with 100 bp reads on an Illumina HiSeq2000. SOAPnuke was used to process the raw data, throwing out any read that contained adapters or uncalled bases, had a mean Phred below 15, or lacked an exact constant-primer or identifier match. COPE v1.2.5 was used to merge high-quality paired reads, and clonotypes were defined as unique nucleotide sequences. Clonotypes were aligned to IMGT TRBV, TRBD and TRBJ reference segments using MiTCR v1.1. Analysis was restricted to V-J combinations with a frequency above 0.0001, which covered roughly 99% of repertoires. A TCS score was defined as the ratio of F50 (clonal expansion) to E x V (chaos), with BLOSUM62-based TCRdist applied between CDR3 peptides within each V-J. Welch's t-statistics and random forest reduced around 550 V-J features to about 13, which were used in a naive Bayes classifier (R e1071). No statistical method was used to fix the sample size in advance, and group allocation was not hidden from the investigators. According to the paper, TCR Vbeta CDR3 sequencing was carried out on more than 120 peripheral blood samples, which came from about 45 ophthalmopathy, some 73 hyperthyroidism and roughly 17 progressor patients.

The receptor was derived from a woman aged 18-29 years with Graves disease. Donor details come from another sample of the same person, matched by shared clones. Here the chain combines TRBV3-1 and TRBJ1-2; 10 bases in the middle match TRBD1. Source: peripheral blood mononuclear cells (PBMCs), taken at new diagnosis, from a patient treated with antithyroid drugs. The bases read TGTGCCAGCAGCCAGGCGATTATCTCCGGGACAGGGGAGACTAACTATGGCTACACCTTC. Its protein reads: CASSQAIISGTGETNYGYTF.